The rows below give T cell receptor beta chains drawn from one sample of a study of CD8+ T cells in alopecia areata. Sequencing was performed with immunoSEQ multiplex PCR; in TCRdb, only in-frame clones are kept and a portion is missing. Counted here are roughly 190,000 clones, 50% to 60% occurring once; the ten biggest clones make up 3% to 3.5%. The specimen was CD4+ T cells sorted from blood, collected at week 4, from a patient treated with tofacitinib. Every receptor here comes from a human donor with alopecia areata. Both conserved end residues are trimmed from each CDR3.

V	J	CDR3
TRBV5-1	TRBJ2-5	ASSLEVTGEETQY
TRBV29-1	TRBJ2-7	SVEGASGGQYEQY
TRBV6-5	TRBJ1-2	ASRDPGRGSDGYT
TRBV5-4	TRBJ2-5	ASSTPGQGARETQY
TRBV2	TRBJ2-2	ASARRGGLNTGELF
TRBV5-1	TRBJ1-1	ASSLGRDTEAF
TRBV29-1	TRBJ1-6	SVGDRLNSPLH
TRBV30	TRBJ1-2	AWSPGVNYGYT
TRBV2	TRBJ1-2	ASSSGQTYGYT
TRBV7-9	TRBJ1-6	ASSLPPSPLH
TRBV19	TRBJ2-1	ATRPASSYNEQF
TRBV29-1	TRBJ2-1	SAVRGFTNNEQF
TRBV7-2	TRBJ2-5	ASSLARQGGETQY
TRBV25-1	TRBJ2-7	ATPTAPYYEQY
TRBV4-2	TRBJ2-7	ASSQARGFYEQY
TRBV30	TRBJ1-2	AWSIDRATNYGYT
TRBV27	TRBJ1-1	ASSSLPRISTEAF
TRBV5-4	TRBJ2-1	ASSFRAGGSYNEQF
TRBV6-1	TRBJ2-5	ASSVKQETQY
TRBV28	TRBJ2-7	ASSLHGTGALLYEQY
TRBV29-1	TRBJ2-7	SVEAGANSYEQY
TRBV20-1	TRBJ1-6	SATDRVPH
TRBV15	TRBJ2-7	ATGRDRGIYEQY
TRBV30	TRBJ1-1	AWSVSRDTEAF
TRBV4-1	TRBJ1-1	ASSQKDRVTEAF
TRBV2	TRBJ2-1	ASSEASGPF
TRBV11-3	TRBJ2-2	ASSLGGQSNTGELF
TRBV7-6	TRBJ2-5	ASSGETQY
TRBV5-1	TRBJ2-2	ASSLRPGYSFDTTGELF
TRBV30	TRBJ1-4	AWNRNRDEKLF
TRBV30	TRBJ1-2	AWRPRGQWGYT
TRBV30	TRBJ1-1	AWSVRGTEAF
TRBV30	TRBJ2-5	AWSVLGVQETQY
TRBV27	TRBJ1-6	ASQPGQGSSPLH
TRBV30	TRBJ1-2	AWSGTALEGYT
TRBV5-1	TRBJ2-5	ASSVSGETQY
TRBV2	TRBJ2-2	ASLGIRTGELF
TRBV2	TRBJ2-3	ASSGTSGGPDTQY
TRBV27	TRBJ1-2	ASSVTGQTYGYT
TRBV6-5	TRBJ1-6	ASSYSRGQAVH
TRBV11-3	TRBJ2-3	ASSSGGVTDTQY
TRBV29-1	TRBJ2-7	SVERTGYEQY
TRBV28	TRBJ2-1	ASSLTLAEHNEQF
TRBV7-9	TRBJ1-2	ASSLVGPGGYGYT
TRBV4-3	TRBJ2-1	ASSPGLLNEQF
TRBV27	TRBJ1-3	ASKDTHASGNTIY
TRBV2	TRBJ1-1	ASSVQGMPTEAF
TRBV25-1	TRBJ2-7	ASSGILAYEQY
TRBV5-4	TRBJ1-2	ASSHANYGYT
TRBV7-2	TRBJ1-2	ASSARGGQGGYT
TRBV30	TRBJ1-5	AWSAGGLRDQPQH
TRBV29-1	TRBJ1-1	SVLRGRAEAF
TRBV7-9	TRBJ2-1	ASSFPPLDEQF